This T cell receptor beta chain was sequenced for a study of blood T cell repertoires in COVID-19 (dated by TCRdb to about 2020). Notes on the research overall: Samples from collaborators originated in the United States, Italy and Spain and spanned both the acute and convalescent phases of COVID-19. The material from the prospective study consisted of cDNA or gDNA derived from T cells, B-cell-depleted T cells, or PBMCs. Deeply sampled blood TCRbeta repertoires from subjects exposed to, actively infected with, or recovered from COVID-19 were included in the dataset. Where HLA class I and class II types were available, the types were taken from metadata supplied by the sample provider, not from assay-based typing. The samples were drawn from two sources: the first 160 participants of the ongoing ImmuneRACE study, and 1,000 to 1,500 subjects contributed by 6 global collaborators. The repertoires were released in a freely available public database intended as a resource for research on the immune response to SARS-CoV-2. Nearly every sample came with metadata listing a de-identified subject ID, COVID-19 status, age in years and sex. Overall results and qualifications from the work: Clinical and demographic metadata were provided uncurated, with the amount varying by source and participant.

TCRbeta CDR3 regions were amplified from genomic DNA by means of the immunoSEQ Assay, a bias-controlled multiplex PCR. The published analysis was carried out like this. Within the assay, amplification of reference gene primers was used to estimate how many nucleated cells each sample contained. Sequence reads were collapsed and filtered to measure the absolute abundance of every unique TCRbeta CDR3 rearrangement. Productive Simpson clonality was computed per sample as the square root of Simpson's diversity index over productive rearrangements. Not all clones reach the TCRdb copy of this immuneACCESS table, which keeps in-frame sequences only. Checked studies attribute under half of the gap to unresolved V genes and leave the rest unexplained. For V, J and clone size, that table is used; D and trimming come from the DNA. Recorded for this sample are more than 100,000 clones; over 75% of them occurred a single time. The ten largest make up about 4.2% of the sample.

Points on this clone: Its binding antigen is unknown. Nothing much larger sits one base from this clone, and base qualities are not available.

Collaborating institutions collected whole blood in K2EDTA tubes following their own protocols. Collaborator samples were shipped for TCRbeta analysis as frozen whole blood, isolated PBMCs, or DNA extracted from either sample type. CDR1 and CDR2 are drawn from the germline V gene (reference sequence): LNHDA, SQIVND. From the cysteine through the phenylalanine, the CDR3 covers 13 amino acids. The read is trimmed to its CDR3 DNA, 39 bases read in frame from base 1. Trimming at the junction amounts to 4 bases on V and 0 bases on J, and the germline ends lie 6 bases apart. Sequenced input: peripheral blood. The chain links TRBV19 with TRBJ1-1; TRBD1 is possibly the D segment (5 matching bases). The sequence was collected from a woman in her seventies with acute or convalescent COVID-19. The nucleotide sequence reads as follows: TGTGCCAGTAGTACGACAGTGAACACTGAAGCTTTCTTT. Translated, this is CASSTTVNTEAFF.